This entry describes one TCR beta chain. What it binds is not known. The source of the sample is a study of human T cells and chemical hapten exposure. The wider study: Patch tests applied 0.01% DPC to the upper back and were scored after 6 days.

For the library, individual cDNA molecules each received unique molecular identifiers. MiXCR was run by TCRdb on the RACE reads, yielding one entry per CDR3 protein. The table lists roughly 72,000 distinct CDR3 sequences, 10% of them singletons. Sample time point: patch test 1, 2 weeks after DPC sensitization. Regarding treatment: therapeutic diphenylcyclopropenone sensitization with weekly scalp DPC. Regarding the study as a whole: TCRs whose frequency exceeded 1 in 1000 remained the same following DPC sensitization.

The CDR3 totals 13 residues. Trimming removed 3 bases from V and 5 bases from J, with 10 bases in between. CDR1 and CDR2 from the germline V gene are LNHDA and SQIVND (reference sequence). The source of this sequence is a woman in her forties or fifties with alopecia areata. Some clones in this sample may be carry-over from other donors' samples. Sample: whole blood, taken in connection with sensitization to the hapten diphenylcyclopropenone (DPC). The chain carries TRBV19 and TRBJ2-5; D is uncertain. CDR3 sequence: CASSITPRETQYF. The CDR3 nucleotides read TGTGCCAGTAGTATTACGCCGAGGGAGACCCAGTACTTC.